This passage covers 15 T cell receptor beta chains from one sample sequenced in a study of T cell repertoires in cytomegalovirus infection. MiXCR, run by TCRdb on the reads, gives a single entry per CDR3 protein. The sample records about 83,000 distinct CDR3 sequences, 25% to 30% being singletons. These receptors are not linked to any known antigen. The material sequenced was CD8+ T cells from cultured PBMCs, taken from culture after CMV antigen stimulation. All receptors derive from a human donor in good health (CMV status not recorded). Some clones in this sample may be carry-over from other donors' samples.

The CDR3 protein is CASSPHDGSGANVLTF. CDR3 nucleotides: TGTGCCAGCAGTCCGCATGACGGCTCTGGGGCCAACGTCCTGACTTTC. The chain uses TRBV7-8 and TRBJ2-6; D not certain. V dropped 6 bases and J dropped 0 bases, with 12 bases sitting between them. The CDR3 covers 16 residues. Per the germline V gene, CDR1 is SGHVS and CDR2 is FQNEAQ. Looking up the rest from reference TRBV7-8 and TRBJ2-6 gives the full variable domain: GAGVSQSPRYKVAKRGQDVALRCDPISGHVSLFWYQQALGQGPEFLTYFQNEAQLDKSGLPSDRFFAERPEGSVSTLKIQRTQQEDSAVYLCASSPHDGSGANVLTFGAGSRLTVL.

The chain links TRBV28 to TRBJ1-2; D is uncertain. CDR1 is MDHEN, CDR2 SYDVKM, per germline. The CDR3 runs to 13 residues. Trimming pared 3 bases from V and 6 bases from J, leaving 11 bases between. CDR3 sequence reads: CASSLVLGHGYTF. In DNA form, the CDR3 reads TGTGCCAGCAGTTTGGTCCTCGGGCATGGCTACACCTTC.

V gene TRBV5-1 combines with J gene TRBJ1-2; 7 nucleotides line up with TRBD1. Germline V CDR1 and CDR2: SGHRS, YFSETQ. The length of the CDR3 is 12 residues. V was pared by 3 bases and J by 8 bases, with 4 bases of the junction left unmatched. This CDR3 reads CASSYTGVGYTF. CDR3 nucleotide sequence: TGCGCCAGCAGCTACACAGGGGTAGGCTACACCTTC.

This clonotype turned up a few times. This chain connects TRBV10-3 to TRBJ2-5; the D is unclear. Trimming cost V 3 bases and J 5 bases, with 19 bases left between them. The CDR3 is 16 residues long. Per germline, CDR1 ENHRY and CDR2 SYGVKD. Here the CDR3 DNA reads TGTGCCATCAGTGAACGGTCCCCAGCAAGAGGTGAGACCCAGTACTTC. It specifies CAISERSPARGETQYF.

In nucleotides, the CDR3 is TGTGCCAGCAGTTTATATGGCGGGGGAAGCTCCTACGAGCAGTACTTC. Translating gives CASSLYGGGSSYEQYF. The chain employs TRBV27 and TRBJ2-7, with 7 bases fitting TRBD2. Germline V gives CDR1 MNHEY, CDR2 SMNVEV (reference sequence). CDR3 size: 16 residues. The J segment lost 0 bases and the V segment lost 1 base, leaving 6 bases of the junction unmatched.

This rearrangement joins TRBV4-2 to TRBJ1-2; D is ambiguous. Trimming removed 2 bases from V and 3 bases from J, with 10 bases in between. CDR1 is LGHNA, CDR2 YNFKEQ, per germline. This CDR3 contains 14 residues. CDR3 amino acids: CASSQQGTDYGYTF. The CDR3 DNA reads TGTGCCAGCAGCCAACAAGGAACCGACTATGGCTACACCTTC.

This chain uses TRBV13 with TRBJ2-2; no clear D gene. This CDR3 contains 15 residues. Trimming removed 4 bases from V and 2 bases from J, with 11 bases in between. Germline V gives CDR1 PRHDT, CDR2 FYEKMQ (reference sequence). The chain's CDR3 is CASSSQRSNTGELFF. As DNA, the CDR3 is TGTGCCAGCAGCTCCCAGAGGTCTAACACCGGGGAGCTGTTTTTT.

This clonotype was counted at least ten times. The genes are TRBV15 and TRBJ2-1; perhaps D is TRBD1 or TRBD2 (6 bases each). V was pared by 5 bases and J by 3 bases, with 20 bases between. Per the germline V gene, CDR1 is LNHNV and CDR2 is YYDKDF (reference sequence). This CDR3 spans 17 amino acids. The DNA of the CDR3 is TGTGCCACCAGCCATACATTAGGACGGGGGCGCTACAATGAGCAGTTCTTC. This codes for CATSHTLGRGRYNEQFF.

This clonotype occurred many times. The genes are TRBV27 and TRBJ2-5; D possibly corresponds to TRBD1 (5 bases). The germline CDR1 and CDR2 sequences are MNHEY and SMNVEV (reference sequence). The CDR3 contains 14 residues. Trimming took off 5 bases at V and 1 base at J, with 11 bases between the two ends. The chain's CDR3 is CASSRRQFQETQYF. DNA of the CDR3: TGTGCCAGCAGTCGCCGACAGTTCCAAGAGACCCAGTACTTC.

This clonotype was found a few times. The gene calls are TRBV27 and TRBJ2-7; perhaps TRBD1 as D (7 bases). Trimming cost V 5 bases and J 6 bases, with 17 bases left between them. This CDR3 spans 14 amino acids. Looked up from germline, CDR1 is MNHEY and CDR2 is SMNVEV (reference sequence). The CDR3 DNA is TGTGCCAGCAGTCTAAACAGGGGACTGAGCGAGCAGTACTTC. This gives the protein CASSLNRGLSEQYF.

This clonotype has ten or more counts. The CDR3 loop is CATAGSYEQYF. CDR3 DNA: TGTGCCACCGCAGGTTCCTACGAGCAGTACTTC. The genes are TRBV28 and TRBJ2-7; D is unclear. The CDR3 extends over 11 amino acids. V lost 10 bases to trimming and J lost 1 base, with 8 bases between them. Looked up from germline, CDR1 is MDHEN and CDR2 is SYDVKM.

This clonotype was seen a few times. The rearrangement joins TRBV10-3 to TRBJ2-7, with D perhaps TRBD1 (5 bases). Trimming cost V 3 bases and J 1 base, with 22 bases left between them. Looked up from germline, CDR1 is ENHRY and CDR2 is SYGVKD. The CDR3 sequence is 18 residues long. The chain's CDR3 is CAISDSGKDNYVSYEQYF. The CDR3 nucleotides are TGTGCCATCAGTGATTCTGGTAAGGACAACTATGTTTCCTACGAGCAGTACTTC.

The rearrangement links TRBV25-1 to TRBJ1-6; tentatively, D is TRBD1 (5 bases). V lost 3 bases, J lost 10 bases, and 19 bases lay in between. The CDR3 contains 16 residues. Per germline, CDR1 MGHDK and CDR2 SYGVNS. This CDR3 is CASSEQNRDAHSPLHF. The DNA of the CDR3 is TGTGCCAGCAGTGAGCAAAACCGGGACGCGCACTCACCCCTCCACTTT.

V usage is TRBV11-2 and J usage is TRBJ1-1; D is undetermined. Germline lookup yields CDR1 SGHAT and CDR2 FQNNGV. This CDR3 comprises 15 residues. Trimming took off 5 bases at V and 3 bases at J, with 16 bases between the two ends. This CDR3 reads CASSPTWGRDTEAFF. DNA for the CDR3: TGTGCCAGCAGCCCTACTTGGGGAAGGGACACTGAAGCTTTCTTT.

The chain joins TRBV27 to TRBJ2-7, with D uncertain. Germline V gives CDR1 MNHEY, CDR2 SMNVEV (reference sequence). Trimming stripped 7 bases from V and 1 base from J, with 14 bases between. The CDR3 sequence is 14 residues long. The CDR3 DNA follows: TGTGCCAGCAACCCGAGCAGCAAGTCCTACGAGCAGTACTTC. The encoded protein is CASNPSSKSYEQYF.